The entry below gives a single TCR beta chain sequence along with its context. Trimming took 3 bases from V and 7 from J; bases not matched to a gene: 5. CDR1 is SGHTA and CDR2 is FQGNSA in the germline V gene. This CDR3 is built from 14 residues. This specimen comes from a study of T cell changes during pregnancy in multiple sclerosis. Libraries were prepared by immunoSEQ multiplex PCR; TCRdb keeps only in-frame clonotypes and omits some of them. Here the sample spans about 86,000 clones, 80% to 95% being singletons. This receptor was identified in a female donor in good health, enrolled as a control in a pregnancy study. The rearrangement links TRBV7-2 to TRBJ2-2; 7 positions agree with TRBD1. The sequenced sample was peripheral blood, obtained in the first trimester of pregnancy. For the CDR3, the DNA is TGTGCCAGCAGCTTCGCAGGGGGTGACGGGGAGCTGTTTTTT. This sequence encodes CASSFAGGDGELFF.